A selection of T cell receptor beta chains follows, all from one sample in a study of T-cell memory formation after mild COVID-19. TCRdb independently ran MiXCR on the 5' RACE reads; one entry per CDR3 protein. The table has hundreds of thousands of distinct CDR3 sequences, approximately 15% seen once. The sample consisted of PBMCs or a T cell subset sorted from them (not recorded which). The receptors were sampled from an adult woman who had mild COVID-19 (a few samples of this study predate the infection). Cell type and time point are not known. CDR3s include the opening cysteine and the closing phenylalanine or tryptophan.

TRBV30 11 CAWTGGETQYF
TRBV11-1 15 CASSLTEWARETQYF
TRBV7-9 17 CASSHERASGGTDTQYF
TRBV3-1 19 CASSQSSPGAAMKNTEAFF
TRBV19 14 CASSIGHNKDTQYF
TRBV9 15 CASSVTSGWVNEQFF
TRBV24-1 16 CATSDFSRDATDTQYF
TRBV12-3/TRBV12-4 16 CASSPRTSGGSPIQYF
TRBV9 13 CASSVAANQPQHF
TRBV25-1 13 CASRDRGPTEAFF
TRBV15 14 CATRRNTGVDEQFF
TRBV12-3/TRBV12-4 22 CASSLRPRGPVVGTRFGTEAFF
TRBV7-8 14 CASSLGITRVEQFF
TRBV7-9 15 CASAWTGEYNSPLHF
TRBV9 15 CASSLDHPYNSPLHF
TRBV5-1 14 CASKVERNTDTQYF
TRBV29-1 14 CSVEATGYGTEAFF